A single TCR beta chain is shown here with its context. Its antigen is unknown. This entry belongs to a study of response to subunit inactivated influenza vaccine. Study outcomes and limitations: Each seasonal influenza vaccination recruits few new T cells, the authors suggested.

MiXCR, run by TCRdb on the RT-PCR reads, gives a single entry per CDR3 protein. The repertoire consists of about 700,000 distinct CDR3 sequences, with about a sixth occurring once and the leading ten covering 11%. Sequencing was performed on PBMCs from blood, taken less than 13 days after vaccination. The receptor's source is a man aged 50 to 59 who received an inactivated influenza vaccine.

CDR3 DNA: TGCGCCAGCAGCTTGGTCTGGTTAGGGTCTAGCGGGGACCTCACAGATACGCAGTATTTT. As protein: CASSLVWLGSSGDLTDTQYF. V usage is TRBV5-1 and J usage is TRBJ2-3, with 9 bases matching TRBD2. The length of the CDR3 is 20 residues. The J segment lost 2 bases and the V segment lost 0 bases, leaving 16 bases of the junction unmatched. Germline lookup yields CDR1 SGHRS and CDR2 YFSETQ.